The following is a T cell receptor (beta chain) sequence with its context. As yet, its antigen is unknown. The data stem from a study of T-cell reconstitution after alpha-beta-depleted transplantation in children. Unique molecular identifiers were incorporated during preparation of the TCRbeta library. Each CDR3 protein is one row after TCRdb ran MiXCR on the PCR reads. The repertoire consists of around 960,000 distinct CDR3 sequences, with 25% to 30% occurring once and the leading ten covering over 25%. The length of the CDR3 is 13 residues. Trimming pared 7 bases from V and 1 base from J, leaving 10 bases between. Study-wide results and caveats: Expanded graft clones, several hundred of them, were reportedly the source of alpha-beta T cells about two months after transplant. It was newly produced T cells that mostly accounted for T-cell counts and diversity one year after transplant. Surviving recipient T cells and thymic progenitors produced the high day-60 TCRbeta diversity seen in some patients.

The V and J genes are TRBV12-3 or TRBV12-4 and TRBJ1-1; D is ambiguous. The TCR sequence derives from a boy under two years old who had a stem cell transplant for SCID, so the T cells may come from the graft donor. This material consisted of PBMCs, mostly from graft donor cells, taken 360 days after TCRalphabeta/CD19-depleted stem cell transplant. The CDR3 here is CASTKDGNTEAFF. The CDR3 DNA follows: TGTGCCAGCACCAAGGATGGGAACACTGAAGCTTTCTTT.